This TCR beta chain was captured by sequencing in a study of blood T cells in healthy people across ages. There are 14 residues in the CDR3. Germline V CDR1 and CDR2: SNHLY, FYNNEI. V trimming: 4 bases; J trimming: 7 bases; junction bases outside the gene matches: 3. The use of a sample-barcoded 5' primer and a J-beta primer mix characterized a second PCR of roughly 7 to 11 cycles. MiXCR, applied by TCRdb to the 5' RACE reads, yields one record per CDR3 protein. The sample has hundreds of thousands of distinct CDR3 sequences; approximately 30% are singletons. Findings of the study overall: Without sorted subsets, naive and antigen-experienced compartments could not be conclusively compared.

Healthy individuals of Caucasian origin from Russia, aged roughly 6 to 95, served as donors. Many counts were recorded for this clonotype. The antigen remains unidentified. The sequence was collected from a woman aged 80 or over in good health. Sequencing was done on a sample of blood. J is TRBJ2-1 and V is TRBV2; 11 bases fit TRBD2. This chain's CDR3 is CASSVGLAANEQFF. The CDR3 DNA is TGTGCCAGCAGTGTGGGACTAGCGGCGAATGAGCAGTTCTTC.